These 15 T cell receptor beta chains share one sample of origin, sequenced in a study of siplizumab effects on memory and regulatory T cells (dated by TCRdb to between 2018 and 2021). The receptor library was made with the immunoSEQ multiplex PCR assay. In its TCRdb copy, this immuneACCESS table keeps in-frame sequences only and misses some clones. Where compared with another copy, unresolved V genes explain less than half of these, and the others have no known cause. This sample gives approximately 100,000 clones in total; just over 90% of them show up just once. Approximately 0.17% of the sample rests with the top ten. Input material: non-Treg CD4+ T cells sorted from blood. In the paper's terms, the cell subset or site label means: FACS-sorted unstimulated CD4+ non-regulatory T cells. These receptors were taken from a human donor in good health.

This rearrangement joins TRBV2 to TRBJ2-1; TRBD2 matches 8 bases. Trimming removed 6 bases from V and 6 bases from J; junction bases left unmatched: 7. The CDR3 runs to 14 residues. Per germline, CDR1 SNHLY and CDR2 FYNNEI. The CDR3 bases are TGTGCCAGCAGGAGGACGGGGGGGTTCAATGAGCAGTTCTTC. It is translated as CASRRTGGFNEQFF. Looking up the rest from reference TRBV2 and TRBJ2-1 gives the full variable domain: EPEVTQTPSHQVTQMGQEVILRCVPISNHLYFYWYRQILGQKVEFLVSFYNNEISEKSEIFDDQFSVERPDGSNFTLKIRSTKLEDSAMYFCASRRTGGFNEQFFGPGTRLTVL.

Here the CDR3 DNA reads TGTGCCAGTAGTATCCCCCCAGGGGGGGCGGGGAGGAACGAGCAGTACTTC. This encodes CASSIPPGGAGRNEQYF. The chain joins TRBV19 to TRBJ2-7, with D possibly being TRBD1 or TRBD2 (7 bases each). Germline V gives CDR1 LNHDA, CDR2 SQIVND (reference sequence). The CDR3 runs 17 residues. V was pared by 3 bases and J by 5 bases, with 23 bases between.

This clone was seen a single time. The chain has TRBV6-5 and TRBJ1-1; D gene uncertain. Germline lookup yields CDR1 MNHEY and CDR2 SVGAGI. Deletions cut 1 base from V and 5 bases from J, with 8 bases between. This CDR3 has 13 residues. For the CDR3, the DNA is TGTGCCAGCAGTTACTTGGACGGGACTGAAGCTTTCTTT. This gives the protein CASSYLDGTEAFF.

This chain connects TRBV7-2 to TRBJ2-2; TRBD1 agrees at 9 bases. V dropped 1 base and J dropped 4; count of bases not matched to a gene: 4. The CDR3 contains 16 residues. Per germline, CDR1 SGHTA and CDR2 FQGNSA. The DNA of the CDR3 is TGTGCCAGCAGCTTAGGCCGGGACAGGGCCACCGGGGAGCTGTTTTTT. Protein: CASSLGRDRATGELFF.

The chain uses TRBV5-4 and TRBJ2-7; no reliable D call. V lost 2 bases to trimming and J lost 7 bases, with 10 bases between them. This CDR3 has 12 amino acids. Germline values: CDR1 SGHNT, CDR2 YYREEE (reference sequence). The chain's CDR3 is CASSFRAAEQYF. The CDR3 DNA reads as TGTGCCAGCAGCTTTAGGGCGGCAGAGCAGTACTTC.

The chain combines TRBV19 with TRBJ1-2; unclear D gene. The CDR3 loop spans 11 amino acids. Germline-derived CDR1 and CDR2 are LNHDA and SQIVND (reference sequence). V lost 4 bases, J lost 4 bases, and 4 bases lay in between. The CDR3 sequence is CASSTAYGYTF. The CDR3 DNA follows: TGTGCCAGTAGTACGGCCTATGGCTACACCTTC.

The chain is built from TRBV18 and TRBJ2-7; tentatively, D is TRBD2 (5 bases). CDR1 and CDR2 (germline): KGHSH, LQKENI. The CDR3 extends over 13 amino acids. Trimming pared 7 bases from V and 0 bases from J, leaving 10 bases between. The CDR3 is CASFTGLSYEQYF. The CDR3 DNA follows: TGTGCCAGCTTCACCGGACTCTCCTACGAGCAGTACTTC.

The chain is built from TRBV7-2 and TRBJ2-5; D is undetermined. With 5 bases removed from V and 0 bases from J, the gap between germline ends came to 4 bases. From germline, CDR1 is SGHTA and CDR2 FQGNSA. The CDR3 length is 12 residues. As DNA, the CDR3 is TGTGCCAGCAGCCCGGACCAAGAGACCCAGTACTTC. This sequence encodes CASSPDQETQYF.

The chain recombines TRBV4-1 with TRBJ1-2, with TRBD1 matching over 7 bases. CDR3 size: 15 residues. CDR1 is MGHRA, CDR2 YSYEKL, per germline. V lost 6 bases, J lost 2 bases, and 9 bases stayed unmatched. CDR3 nucleotide sequence: TGCGCCAGCAGTTCTACCGACAGGGACAACTATGGCTACACCTTC. Translating it yields CASSSTDRDNYGYTF.

This clone was observed a few times. This rearrangement joins TRBV7-3 to TRBJ2-2; D gene uncertain. This CDR3 contains 15 residues. V was cut by 5 bases and J by 8 bases, with 18 bases left in between. CDR1 is SGHTA, CDR2 FQGTGA, per germline. CDR3 in amino acids: CASSVGPGSRGELFF. CDR3 coding DNA: TGTGCCAGCAGCGTGGGTCCAGGTTCTAGGGGGGAGCTGTTTTTT. The whole variable domain, remainder taken from reference TRBV7-3 and TRBJ2-2, is GAGVSQTPSNKVTEKGKYVELRCDPISGHTALYWYRQSLGQGPEFLIYFQGTGAADDSGLPNDRFFAVRPEGSVSTLKIQRTERGDSAVYLCASSVGPGSRGELFFGEGSRLTVL.

The V call is TRBV4-3, the J call TRBJ1-2; D remains ambiguous. Trimming took 2 bases from V and 2 from J, leaving 12 bases between them. The CDR3 runs 15 residues. Germline lookup yields CDR1 LGHNA and CDR2 YSLEER. The CDR3 DNA reads as TGCGCCAGCAGCCAACGAACGGTACAGAACTATGGCTACACCTTC. Translated: CASSQRTVQNYGYTF.

The J gene is TRBJ1-1, the V gene TRBV18; the D is unclear. With 5 bases removed from V and 1 base from J, the gap between germline ends came to 17 bases. This CDR3 has 16 residues. Germline-derived CDR1 and CDR2 are KGHSH and LQKENI. The CDR3 nucleotides are TGTGCCAGCTCAATACAACGTGAGACAAAGAACACTGAAGCTTTCTTT. Its protein is CASSIQRETKNTEAFF.

The gene calls are TRBV4-1 and TRBJ1-1; D not certain. The CDR3 has 11 residues. V was cut by 8 bases and J by 1 base, with 5 bases left in between. The germline V gene has CDR1 MGHRA and CDR2 YSYEKL. This CDR3 reads CASRTNTEAFF. The CDR3 DNA reads as TGCGCCAGCCGAACGAACACTGAAGCTTTCTTT.

This chain joins TRBV6-5 and TRBJ1-3; D possibly corresponds to TRBD1 (5 bases). The CDR3 loop spans 16 amino acids. Germline CDR1 is MNHEY and CDR2 is SVGAGI. V was trimmed by 2 bases and J by 0 bases, leaving 11 bases between them. The CDR3 reads CASSYDARASGNTIYF. The CDR3 bases are TGTGCCAGCAGTTACGACGCCAGGGCCTCTGGAAACACCATATATTTT.

The chain couples TRBV18 to TRBJ2-1; 8 bases fit TRBD2. Per the germline V gene, CDR1 is KGHSH and CDR2 is LQKENI. Unmatched junction bases numbered 8, after V lost 6 bases and J lost 7 bases. The CDR3 loop spans 14 amino acids. Written as DNA, the CDR3 is TGTGCCAGCTCCGCCCGGGAGGGGAGGAATGAGCAGTTCTTC. Encoded protein: CASSAREGRNEQFF.